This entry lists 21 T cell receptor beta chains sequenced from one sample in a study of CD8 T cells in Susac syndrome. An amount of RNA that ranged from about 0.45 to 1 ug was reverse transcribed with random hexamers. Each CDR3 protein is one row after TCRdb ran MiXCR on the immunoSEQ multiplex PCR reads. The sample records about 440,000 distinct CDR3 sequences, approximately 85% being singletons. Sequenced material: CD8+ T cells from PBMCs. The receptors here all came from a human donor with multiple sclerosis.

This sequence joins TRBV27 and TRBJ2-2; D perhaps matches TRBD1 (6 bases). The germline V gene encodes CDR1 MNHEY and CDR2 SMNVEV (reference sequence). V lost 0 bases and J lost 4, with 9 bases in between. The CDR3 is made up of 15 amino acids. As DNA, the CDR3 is TGTGCCAGCAGTTTATCTCAGGGGACCACCGGGGAGCTGTTTTTT. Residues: CASSLSQGTTGELFF.

The CDR3 here is CASSEGRYDEQFF. The CDR3 DNA sequence: TGTGCCAGCAGCGAGGGACGTTACGATGAGCAGTTCTTC. The genes are TRBV7-2 and TRBJ2-1; D might be TRBD1 or TRBD2, each matching 5 bases. The CDR3 extends over 13 amino acids. The germline V gene has CDR1 SGHTA and CDR2 FQGNSA. V was cut by 5 bases and J by 8 bases, with 13 bases left in between.

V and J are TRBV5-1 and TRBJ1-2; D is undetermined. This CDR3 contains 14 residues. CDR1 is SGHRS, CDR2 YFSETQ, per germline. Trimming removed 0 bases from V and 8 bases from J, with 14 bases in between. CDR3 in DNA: TGCGCCAGCAGCTTGGACGTGGCGAGCGAAGGCTACACCTTC. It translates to CASSLDVASEGYTF.

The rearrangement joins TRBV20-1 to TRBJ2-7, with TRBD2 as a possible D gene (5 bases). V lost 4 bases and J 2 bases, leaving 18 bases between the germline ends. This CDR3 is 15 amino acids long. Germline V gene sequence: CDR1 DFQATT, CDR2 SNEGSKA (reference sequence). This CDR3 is CSATIALAPTYEQYF. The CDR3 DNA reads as TGCAGTGCTACGATCGCCTTAGCGCCCACCTACGAGCAGTACTTC.

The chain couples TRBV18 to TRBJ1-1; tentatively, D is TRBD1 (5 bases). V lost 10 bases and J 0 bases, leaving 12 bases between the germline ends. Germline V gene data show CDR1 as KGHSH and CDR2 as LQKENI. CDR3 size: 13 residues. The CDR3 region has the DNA TGTGCCACCCTCGGGGGGGTGAACACTGAAGCTTTCTTT. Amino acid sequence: CATLGGVNTEAFF.

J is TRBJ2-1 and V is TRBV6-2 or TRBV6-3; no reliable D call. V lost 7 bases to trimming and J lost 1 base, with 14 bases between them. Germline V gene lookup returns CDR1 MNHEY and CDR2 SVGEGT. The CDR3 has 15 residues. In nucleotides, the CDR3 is TGTGCCAGCATCCTTGACTCGACATCCTACAATGAGCAGTTCTTC. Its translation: CASILDSTSYNEQFF.

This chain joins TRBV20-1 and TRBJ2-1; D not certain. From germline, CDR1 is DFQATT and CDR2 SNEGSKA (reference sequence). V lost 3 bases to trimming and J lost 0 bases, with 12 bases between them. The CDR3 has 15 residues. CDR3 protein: CSASDGPSSYNEQFF. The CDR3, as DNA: TGCAGTGCTAGTGACGGACCAAGCTCCTACAATGAGCAGTTCTTC.

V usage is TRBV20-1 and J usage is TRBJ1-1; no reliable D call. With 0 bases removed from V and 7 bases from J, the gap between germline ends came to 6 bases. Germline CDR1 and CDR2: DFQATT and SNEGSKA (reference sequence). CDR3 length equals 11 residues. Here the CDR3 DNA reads TGCAGTGCTAGAGAGACACTTGAAGCTTTCTTT. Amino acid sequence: CSARETLEAFF.

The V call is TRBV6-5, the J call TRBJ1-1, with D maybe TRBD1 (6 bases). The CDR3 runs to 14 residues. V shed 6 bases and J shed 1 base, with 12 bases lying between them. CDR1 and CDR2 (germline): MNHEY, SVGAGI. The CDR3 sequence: CASSEMTGNTEAFF. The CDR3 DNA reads TGTGCCAGCAGCGAGATGACAGGGAACACTGAAGCTTTCTTT.

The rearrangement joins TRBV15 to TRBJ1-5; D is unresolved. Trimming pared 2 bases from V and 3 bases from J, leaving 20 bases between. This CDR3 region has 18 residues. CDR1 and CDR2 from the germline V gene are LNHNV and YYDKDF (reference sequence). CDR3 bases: TGTGCCACCAGCAGAACTTTCCTTGACTCGGAGGACAATCAGCCCCAGCATTTT. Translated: CATSRTFLDSEDNQPQHF. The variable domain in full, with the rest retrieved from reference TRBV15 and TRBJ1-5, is DAMVIQNPRYQVTQFGKPVTLSCSQTLNHNVMYWYQQKSSQAPKLLFHYYDKDFNNEADTPDNFQSRRPNTSFCFLDIRSPGLGDTAMYLCATSRTFLDSEDNQPQHFGDGTRLSIL.

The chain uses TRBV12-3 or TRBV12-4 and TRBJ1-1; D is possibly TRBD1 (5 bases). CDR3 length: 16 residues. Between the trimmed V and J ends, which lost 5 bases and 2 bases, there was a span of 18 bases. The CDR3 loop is CASSPQGASGNTEAFF. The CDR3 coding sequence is TGTGCCAGCAGTCCGCAGGGAGCCTCTGGTAACACTGAAGCTTTCTTT.

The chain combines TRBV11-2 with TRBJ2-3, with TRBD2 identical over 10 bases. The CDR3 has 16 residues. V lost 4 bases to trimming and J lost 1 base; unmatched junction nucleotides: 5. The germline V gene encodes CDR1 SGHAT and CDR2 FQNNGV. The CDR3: CASSSGTSDRTDTQYF. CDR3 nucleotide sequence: TGTGCCAGCAGCTCCGGGACTAGCGACCGCACAGATACGCAGTATTTT. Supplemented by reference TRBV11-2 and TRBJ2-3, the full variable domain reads EAGVAQSPRYKIIEKRQSVAFWCNPISGHATLYWYQQILGQGPKLLIQFQNNGVVDDSQLPKDRFSAERLKGVDSTLKIQPAKLEDSAVYLCASSSGTSDRTDTQYFGPGTRLTVL.

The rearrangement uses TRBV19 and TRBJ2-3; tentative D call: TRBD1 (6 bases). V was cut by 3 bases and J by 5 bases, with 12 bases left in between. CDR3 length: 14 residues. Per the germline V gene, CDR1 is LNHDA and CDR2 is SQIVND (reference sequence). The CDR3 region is CASSIQGIEDTQYF. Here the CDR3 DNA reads TGTGCCAGTAGTATCCAGGGGATTGAAGATACGCAGTATTTT. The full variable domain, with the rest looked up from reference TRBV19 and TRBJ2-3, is DGGITQSPKYLFRKEGQNVTLSCEQNLNHDAMYWYRQDPGQGLRLIYYSQIVNDFQKGDIAEGYSVSREKKESFPLTVTSAQKNPTAFYLCASSIQGIEDTQYFGPGTRLTVL.

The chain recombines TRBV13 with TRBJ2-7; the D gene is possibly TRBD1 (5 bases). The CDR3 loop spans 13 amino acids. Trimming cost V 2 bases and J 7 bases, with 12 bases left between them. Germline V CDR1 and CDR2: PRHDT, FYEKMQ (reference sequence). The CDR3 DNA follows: TGTGCCAGCAGCTTACCAGGGTCGGGTGAGCAGTACTTC. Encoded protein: CASSLPGSGEQYF.

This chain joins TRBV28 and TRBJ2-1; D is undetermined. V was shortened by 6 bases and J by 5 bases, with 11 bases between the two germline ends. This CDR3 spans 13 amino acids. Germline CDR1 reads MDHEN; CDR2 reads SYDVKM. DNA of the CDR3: TGTGCCAGCAGCCCGGCCCCAGACAATGAGCAGTTCTTC. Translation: CASSPAPDNEQFF.

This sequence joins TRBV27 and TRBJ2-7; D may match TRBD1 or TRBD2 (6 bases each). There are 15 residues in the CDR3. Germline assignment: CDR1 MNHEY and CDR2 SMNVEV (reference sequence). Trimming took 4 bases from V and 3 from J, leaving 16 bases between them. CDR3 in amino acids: CASSYPVGGIYEQYF. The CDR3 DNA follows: TGTGCCAGCAGTTACCCCGTGGGGGGCATCTACGAGCAGTACTTC.

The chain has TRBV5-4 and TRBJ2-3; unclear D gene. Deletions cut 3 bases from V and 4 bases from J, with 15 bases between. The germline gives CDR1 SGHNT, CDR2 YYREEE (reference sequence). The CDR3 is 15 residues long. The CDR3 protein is CASSSSDGLPDTQYF. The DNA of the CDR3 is TGTGCCAGCAGCTCCTCGGACGGGCTACCAGATACGCAGTATTTT.

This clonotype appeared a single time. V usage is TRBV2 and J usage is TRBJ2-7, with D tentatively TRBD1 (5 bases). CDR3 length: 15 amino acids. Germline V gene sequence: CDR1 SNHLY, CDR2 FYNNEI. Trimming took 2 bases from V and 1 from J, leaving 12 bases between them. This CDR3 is CASSEFHGQSYEQYF. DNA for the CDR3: TGTGCCAGCAGTGAATTTCACGGACAATCCTACGAGCAGTACTTC.

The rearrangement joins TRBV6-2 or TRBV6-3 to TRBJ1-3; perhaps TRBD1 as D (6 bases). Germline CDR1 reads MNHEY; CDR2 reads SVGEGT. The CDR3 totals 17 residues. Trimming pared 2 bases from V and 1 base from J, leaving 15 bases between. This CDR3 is CASSYNGDRTSGNTIYF. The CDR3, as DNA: TGTGCCAGCAGTTACAACGGCGACAGGACTTCTGGAAACACCATATATTTT.

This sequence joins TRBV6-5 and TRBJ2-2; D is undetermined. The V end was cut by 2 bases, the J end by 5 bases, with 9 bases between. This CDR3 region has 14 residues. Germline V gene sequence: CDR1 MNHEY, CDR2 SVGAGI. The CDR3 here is CASSYGAETGELFF. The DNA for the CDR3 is TGTGCCAGCAGTTACGGTGCAGAGACCGGGGAGCTGTTTTTT.

The CDR3 protein is CAWGLTGELFF. The CDR3 DNA is TGTGCCTGGGGCCTCACCGGGGAGCTGTTTTTT. The chain is built from TRBV30 and TRBJ2-2; no reliable D call. The CDR3 extends over 11 amino acids. Trimming shortened V by 5 bases and J by 4 bases, and 5 bases separated the two germline ends. The germline gives CDR1 GTSNPN, CDR2 SVGIG (reference sequence). The variable domain in full, with the rest retrieved from reference TRBV30 and TRBJ2-2, is SQTIHQWPATLVQPVGSPLSLECTVEGTSNPNLYWYRQAAGRGLQLLFYSVGIGQISSEVPQNLSASRPQDRQFILSSKKLLLSDSGFYLCAWGLTGELFFGEGSRLTVL.